A selection of T cell receptor beta chains follows, all from one sample in a study of cytotoxic CD8 clonotypes in ibrutinib-treated CLL. TCRdb's table, derived via immunoSEQ multiplex PCR, lists solely in-frame clones and lacks some. The sample comprises approximately 12,000 clones, about 62% of which are singletons, and 25% rests with the top ten. The source material was PBMCs, sampled before ibrutinib treatment. The receptor source for this set is a human donor with chronic lymphocytic leukemia. Both conserved end residues are part of each CDR3. D genes are given only for firm matches. Size is stated for part of the rows, as once, few or many counts, or as a class when the clone is expanded.

V: TRBV10-2
size: NA
D: NA
J: TRBJ1-1
CDR3: CASSRDTLNTEAFF
DNA: TGCGCCAGCAGTCGTGACACCCTGAATACTGAAGCTTTCTTT

V: TRBV28
size: medium-sized
D: NA
J: TRBJ2-7
CDR3: CASSRGGQTFYEQYF
DNA: TGTGCCAGCAGCCGGGGGGGACAGACCTTCTACGAGCAGTACTTC

V: TRBV11-2
size: NA
D: NA
J: TRBJ1-2
CDR3: CASSPEVRYGYTF
DNA: TGTGCCAGCAGCCCCGAGGTACGCTATGGCTACACCTTC

V: TRBV27
size: few
D: TRBD1
J: TRBJ1-1
CDR3: CASSRTGVNTEAFF
DNA: TGTGCCAGCAGCCGGACAGGGGTGAACACTGAAGCTTTCTTT

V: TRBV7-2
size: NA
D: TRBD2
J: TRBJ2-2
CDR3: CASSPIAGNTGELFF
DNA: TGTGCCAGCAGCCCGATAGCGGGGAACACCGGGGAGCTGTTTTTT

V: TRBV13
size: NA
D: TRBD1
J: TRBJ1-4
CDR3: CASSRGDREGANEKLFF
DNA: TGTGCCAGCAGCCGCGGGGACAGGGAAGGAGCTAATGAAAAACTGTTTTTT

V: TRBV4-2
size: NA
D: NA
J: TRBJ2-7
CDR3: CASSQVGGRDRSYEQYF
DNA: TGTGCCAGCAGCCAAGTTGGAGGCCGGGACCGCTCCTACGAGCAGTACTTC

V: TRBV6-1
size: NA
D: NA
J: TRBJ2-7
CDR3: CASGHYWGEQYF
DNA: TGTGCCAGCGGACACTATTGGGGGGAGCAGTACTTC

V: TRBV30
size: NA
D: NA
J: TRBJ2-2
CDR3: CAWSVTNWGTGELFF
DNA: TGTGCCTGGAGTGTTACGAACTGGGGGACCGGGGAGCTGTTTTTT

V: TRBV28
size: once
D: NA
J: TRBJ1-1
CDR3: CASREELTEAFF
DNA: TGTGCCAGCAGAGAGGAGTTAACTGAAGCTTTCTTT

V: TRBV19
size: NA
D: NA
J: TRBJ1-1
CDR3: CASSIAATSEAFF
DNA: TGTGCCAGTAGTATAGCTGCGACGTCTGAAGCTTTCTTT

V: TRBV4-3
size: NA
D: NA
J: TRBJ1-2
CDR3: CASSQGQDPNYGYTF
DNA: TGCGCCAGCAGCCAGGGACAAGACCCTAACTATGGCTACACCTTC

V: TRBV11-2
size: NA
D: NA
J: TRBJ1-5
CDR3: CASSLPGSNQPQHF
DNA: TGTGCCAGCAGCTTACCGGGGAGCAATCAGCCCCAGCATTTT

V: TRBV5-6
size: NA
D: NA
J: TRBJ1-5
CDR3: CASSLGSNQPQHF
DNA: TGTGCCAGCAGCTTAGGGAGCAATCAGCCCCAGCATTTT

V: TRBV29-1
size: NA
D: TRBD1
J: TRBJ1-4
CDR3: CSARGGDGATNEKLFF
DNA: TGCAGCGCCCGAGGGGGCGATGGGGCAACTAATGAAAAACTGTTTTTT

V: TRBV28
size: NA
D: TRBD1
J: TRBJ1-4
CDR3: CASSGLKITRQGEEKLFF
DNA: TGTGCCAGCAGTGGCCTTAAGATTACGAGGCAGGGGGAAGAAAAACTGTTTTTT

V: TRBV12-1
size: NA
D: NA
J: TRBJ2-7
CDR3: CASSTTGGYEQYF
DNA: TGTGCCAGCAGCACGACAGGGGGGTACGAGCAGTACTTC

V: TRBV28
size: NA
D: TRBD1
J: TRBJ1-2
CDR3: CASRGGGTGVSGYTF
DNA: TGTGCCAGCAGAGGGGGGGGGACAGGGGTGTCCGGCTACACCTTC

V: TRBV10-2
size: NA
D: TRBD2
J: TRBJ2-2
CDR3: CASRGLAGAGELFF
DNA: TGCGCCAGCAGAGGACTAGCGGGGGCCGGGGAGCTGTTTTTT

V: TRBV7-2
size: NA
D: NA
J: TRBJ2-3
CDR3: CASSPRRLQSGQYF
DNA: TGTGCCAGCAGCCCACGGAGATTACAGAGTGGGCAGTATTTT

V: TRBV7-2
size: few
D: TRBD1
J: TRBJ1-5
CDR3: CASSPVGQDGQPQHF
DNA: TGTGCCAGCAGCCCAGTGGGACAGGACGGTCAGCCCCAGCATTTT

V: TRBV4-1
size: NA
D: NA
J: TRBJ2-7
CDR3: CASSQGPEPFYEQYF
DNA: TGCGCCAGCAGCCAAGGGCCAGAACCCTTCTACGAGCAGTACTTC

V: TRBV28
size: once
D: NA
J: TRBJ1-1
CDR3: CASSLLLGEWTTEAFF
DNA: TGTGCCAGCAGTTTATTACTTGGGGAATGGACTACAGAAGCTTTCTTT

V: TRBV2
size: once
D: TRBD1
J: TRBJ2-7
CDR3: CASRGQGTVIDEQYF
DNA: TGTGCCAGCAGAGGACAGGGAACTGTGATAGACGAGCAGTACTTC

V: TRBV19
size: NA
D: NA
J: TRBJ2-6
CDR3: CASSIEAGSGANVLTF
DNA: TGTGCCAGTAGTATAGAGGCAGGCTCTGGGGCCAACGTCCTGACTTTC

V: TRBV7-9
size: few
D: NA
J: TRBJ1-1
CDR3: CASSQKTTGRLAEAFF
DNA: TGTGCCAGCAGCCAAAAGACCACAGGGCGTTTGGCTGAAGCTTTCTTT

V: TRBV5-8
size: NA
D: NA
J: TRBJ1-1
CDR3: CASSRLTGPLNTEAFF
DNA: TGTGCCAGCAGCAGACTTACAGGGCCCCTGAACACTGAAGCTTTCTTT